The rows below give T cell receptor beta chains drawn from one sample of a study of blood T cell repertoires in COVID-19. TCRdb's table, derived via immunoSEQ multiplex PCR, lists solely in-frame clones and lacks some. In the table there are 250,000 to 300,000 clones, approximately 90% of which are singletons. Source material: peripheral blood. The receptors shown here come from a young woman with active or convalescent COVID-19. Each CDR3 is given with its conserved first and last residue.

TRBV7-2	CASSPRAGLTGELFF
TRBV19	CASSIIGTGGYEQYF
TRBV5-1	CASSSQGYMNTEAFF
TRBV7-3	CASSPGVRGTEAFF
TRBV5-1	CASSPGLAGGPYEQYF
TRBV7-9	CASSLAVGQGAVSPLHF
TRBV5-4	CASSTPGQVFSGEAFF
TRBV24-1	CATSDEGQNYGYTF
TRBV7-3	CASSLRGYQGVDEQFF
TRBV6-1	CASSGTGYGYTF
TRBV9	CASSVTTGGRSNSPLHF
TRBV4-2	CASSNNPGNPNYGYTF
TRBV21-1	CASSETGQGIYEQYF
TRBV5-1	CASSKDRSTDTQYF
TRBV6-1	CASSEGTGTPVSYNSPLHF
TRBV25-1	CASSANSLGTRTEAFF
TRBV2	CASTWTLNTEAFF
TRBV10-3	CAISDGRNRGTQYF
TRBV3-1/TRBV3-2	CASSQDSGGGQPQHF
TRBV7-2	CASSLASSGYDTEAFF
TRBV5-1	CASSSRGSTAGSTDTQYF
TRBV7-9	CASSHSTGTAEKLFF
TRBV5-4	CASSLGGTGINEQFF
TRBV2	CASLRDSGYNEQFF
TRBV7-9	CASSRDPSSSSPLHF
TRBV30	CAWSHLAGPTYEQYF
TRBV19	CATYKTGTGAGNTIYF
TRBV19	CASSIKVRGTEAFF
TRBV2	CASSMTADIPSGANVLTF
TRBV28	CASSGLFYEQYF
TRBV10-3	CAISERTAEGQFF
TRBV4-3	CASSLGLNNEQFF
TRBV6-2/TRBV6-3	CASSPDTRGYGYTF
TRBV25-1	CASSVQGAHTGELFF
TRBV20-1	CSALRINEQFF
TRBV2	CASSRQTSGPSSYNEQFF
TRBV6-5	CASSYPGGTTEAFF
TRBV3-1/TRBV3-2	CASSQGGGLGTGELFF
TRBV28	CASSLWRGSPYGYTF
TRBV27	CASSFLSGDEQYF
TRBV5-1	CASSLESQDTQYF
TRBV5-1	CASFDRGNSYEQYF
TRBV18	CASSPQGGEGNEQFF
TRBV19	CASNAGGPNEKLFF
TRBV5-1	CASSRDSATNEKLFF
TRBV19	CASRVRGISNTEAFF
TRBV2	CASKGGDSPLHF
TRBV6-5	CAGARGLLYQETQYF
TRBV18	CASSPRGDNTEAFF
TRBV2	CASRENRVQLFF
TRBV6-6	CASSLTGNGEAFF
TRBV28	CASSSDRNYGYTF
TRBV7-2	CASSFRGGELFF
TRBV19	CASREGAGVGSYGYTF
TRBV6-2/TRBV6-3	CASSFGGEGYNTEAFF